This T cell receptor beta chain was sequenced for a study of radiotherapy plus CTLA-4 blockade in lung cancer. Whole-study results and caveats: Blood-borne expansion of tumor-derived TCR clones followed radiotherapy plus ipilimumab. Reported findings show early blood T cell clone dynamics, with interferon-beta, best predicted response.

Clones were sequenced by immunoSEQ multiplex PCR, and TCRdb holds only the in-frame ones, with some missing. The top ten clones hold over 25% of a sample with 9,500 to 15,000 clones, roughly four fifths of them seen once. In the case of this clone: As yet, its antigen is unknown.

This CDR3 contains 16 residues. Germline V lookup: CDR1 SGHTA, CDR2 FQGNSA. V lost 5 bases and J 6 bases, leaving 20 bases between the germline ends. This TCR was sampled from a human donor with non-small cell lung cancer that progressed on radiotherapy plus ipilimumab. This material consisted of peripheral blood, taken from a patient treated with radiotherapy plus ipilimumab. V usage is TRBV7-2 and J usage is TRBJ2-1; tentatively, D is TRBD2 (7 bases). In DNA, the CDR3 is TGTGCCAGCAGCCGACGAGTGGGGGGGCCCATCAATGAGCAGTTCTTC. It translates to CASSRRVGGPINEQFF.